A selection of T cell receptor beta chains follows, all from one sample in a study of breast tumors, draining lymph nodes, adjacent tissues. TCRdb recomputed calls from the multiplex PCR reads with MiXCR, one row per CDR3 protein. The table has 10,000 to 15,000 distinct CDR3 sequences, about 37% seen once; the top ten hold 13% to 15%. Material: breast tumor tissue. These receptors were collected from a female donor with breast cancer. Some clones in this sample may be carry-over from other donors' samples. Each CDR3 is given with its conserved first and last residue. The D gene is left open where the match is weak. Clone size is not always given. Where it is, it says once, few, many or a class for expanded clones.

clone size	D gene	CDR3 length	V gene	J gene	CDR3 protein	CDR3 DNA
medium-sized	TRBD1	12	TRBV25-1	TRBJ2-1	CASTTGGNEQFF	TGTGCCAGCACGACAGGGGGTAATGAGCAGTTCTTC
many	NA	19	TRBV4-1	TRBJ2-7	CASSQEGRKRGALPYEQYF	TGCGCCAGCAGCCAAGAAGGTCGTAAAAGAGGGGCCCTTCCCTACGAGCAGTACTTC
many	TRBD1	13	TRBV10-2	TRBJ2-5	CASSLTGLETQYF	TGCGCCAGCAGCTTGACAGGGTTGGAGACCCAGTACTTC
many	NA	15	TRBV6-5	TRBJ1-3	CASSRTASSGNTIYF	TGTGCCAGCAGCCGGACAGCCAGCTCTGGAAACACCATATATTTT
many	TRBD2	17	TRBV7-2	TRBJ2-1	CASSLSTGRAGYNEQFF	TGTGCCAGCAGCTTAAGCACGGGGAGGGCCGGTTACAATGAGCAGTTCTTC
medium-sized	TRBD1	14	TRBV11-2	TRBJ2-3	CASSWGTGADTQYF	TGTGCCAGCAGCTGGGGGACAGGGGCAGATACGCAGTATTTT
medium-sized	TRBD1	18	TRBV5-1	TRBJ1-6	CASSLLGQRSSYNSPLHF	TGCGCCAGCAGCTTGCTGGGACAGCGAAGCTCCTATAATTCACCCCTCCACTTT
many	NA	14	TRBV5-1	TRBJ2-5	CASSQDFLGETQYF	TGCGCCAGCAGCCAGGACTTTCTGGGGGAGACCCAGTACTTC
few	NA	15	TRBV15	TRBJ2-7	CATSQDEGSSYEQYF	TGTGCCACCAGCCAGGATGAGGGTTCCTCCTACGAGCAGTACTTC
NA	NA	12	TRBV2	TRBJ1-2	CASSDTNYGYTF	TGTGCCAGCAGTGACACCAACTATGGCTACACCTTC
medium-sized	NA	13	TRBV18	TRBJ1-2	CASSPPGGHGYTF	TGTGCCAGCTCACCACCGGGGGGACATGGCTACACCTTC
NA	NA	18	TRBV12-5	TRBJ2-3	CASGLTTKRNRSTDTQYF	TGTGCTAGTGGGCTAACTACTAAGCGGAATCGAAGCACAGATACGCAGTATTTT
medium-sized	TRBD1	13	TRBV20-1	TRBJ2-5	CSARTTGSETQYF	TGCAGTGCTAGAACGACAGGGTCAGAGACCCAGTACTTC
few	TRBD1	15	TRBV2	TRBJ2-4	CAATDRGKTKNIQYF	TGTGCCGCCACGGACAGGGGAAAGACCAAAAACATTCAGTACTTC
many	NA	14	TRBV5-4	TRBJ1-2	CASSLIGPSRGYTF	TGTGCCAGCAGCTTGATAGGACCCTCTCGAGGCTACACCTTC
many	TRBD1	16	TRBV18	TRBJ1-6	CASRGQGNLYNSPLHF	TGTGCCAGCCGGGGACAGGGGAACCTTTATAATTCACCCCTCCACTTT
medium-sized	TRBD2	15	TRBV7-2	TRBJ2-5	CASSLREGRQETQYF	TGTGCCAGCAGCTTAAGGGAGGGAAGGCAAGAGACCCAGTACTTC
many	TRBD1	13	TRBV20-1	TRBJ1-3	CSAMTGSGNTIYF	TGCAGTGCTATGACAGGGTCCGGAAACACCATATATTTT
many	TRBD1	15	TRBV28	TRBJ1-2	CASSSHNPGQGIYTF	TGTGCCAGCAGTTCCCACAATCCGGGACAGGGGATCTACACCTTC
many	NA	14	TRBV25-1	TRBJ1-3	CASSDGVSGNTIYF	TGTGCCAGCAGTGACGGAGTCTCTGGAAACACCATATATTTT
large	NA	14	TRBV2	TRBJ2-1	CASSASSVYNEQFF	TGTGCCAGCAGTGCCTCCTCGGTTTACAATGAGCAGTTCTTC
medium-sized	TRBD1	16	TRBV24-1	TRBJ2-1	CATSDLGTGGLNEQFF	TGTGCCACCAGTGATCTAGGGACAGGGGGCCTCAATGAGCAGTTCTTC
once	TRBD1	14	TRBV11-3	TRBJ2-1	CASSLTGGYNEQFF	TGTGCCAGCAGCTTAACAGGGGGCTACAATGAGCAGTTCTTC
NA	TRBD2	12	TRBV24-1	TRBJ2-7	CAPHSGVYEQYF	TGTGCCCCACATAGCGGGGTGTACGAGCAGTACTTC
many	NA	14	TRBV7-9	TRBJ2-6	CASSPGSGANVLTF	TGTGCCAGCAGCCCAGGGTCAGGGGCCAACGTCCTGACTTTC
NA	NA	12	TRBV5-1	TRBJ1-1	CASRDIITEAFF	TGCGCCAGCCGGGACATAATCACTGAAGCTTTCTTT
NA	NA	13	TRBV10-1	TRBJ1-2	CASSDEGNYGYTF	TGCGCCAGCAGTGACGAGGGGAACTATGGCTACACCTTC
NA	NA	12	TRBV2	TRBJ2-7	CASSEGMGGEYF	TGTGCCAGCAGTGAGGGTATGGGGGGAGAGTACTTC
many	NA	13	TRBV9	TRBJ2-3	CASSVDYTDTQYF	TGTGCCAGCAGCGTAGATTACACAGATACGCAGTATTTT
many	TRBD1	13	TRBV7-9	TRBJ1-4	CASSLDRDEKLFF	TGTGCCAGCAGCCTCGACAGGGACGAAAAACTGTTTTTT
once	NA	15	TRBV5-1	TRBJ2-5	CASSHQDSQRETQYF	TGCGCCAGCAGCCACCAGGACAGTCAAAGAGAGACCCAGTACTTC
many	TRBD2	16	TRBV7-6	TRBJ2-5	CASSLGSAGGQETQYF	TGTGCCAGCAGCTTAGGCTCGGCGGGGGGCCAAGAGACCCAGTACTTC
once	NA	13	TRBV5-8	TRBJ2-5	CASSLGRGETQYF	TGTGCCAGCAGCCTCGGGCGGGGAGAGACCCAGTACTTC
many	NA	15	TRBV6-5	TRBJ1-4	CASSYSAVRGEKLFF	TGTGCCAGCAGTTACTCGGCCGTACGGGGTGAAAAACTGTTTTTT
many	NA	17	TRBV9	TRBJ1-3	CASSDSSAGRAGNTIYF	TGTGCCAGCAGCGACTCGAGTGCGGGCAGGGCGGGAAACACCATATATTTT
NA	NA	14	TRBV6-2/TRBV6-3	TRBJ2-3	CASARQASADTQYF	TGTGCCAGCGCCAGGCAGGCTAGCGCAGATACACAGTATTTT
NA	TRBD1	16	TRBV7-9	TRBJ1-5	CASSLGTGASNQPQRF	TGTGCCAGCAGCTTAGGGACAGGGGCTAGCAATCAGCCCCAGCGTTTT
many	TRBD1	15	TRBV9	TRBJ2-2	CAGCGQVADTGELFF	TGTGCCGGATGTGGACAGGTTGCGGACACCGGGGAGCTGTTTTTT
many	TRBD1	15	TRBV30	TRBJ1-5	CAWNDRGRGNQPQHF	TGTGCCTGGAATGACAGGGGGCGAGGCAATCAGCCCCAGCATTTT
NA	NA	16	TRBV4-1	TRBJ1-1	CASSQDPYRVNTEAFF	TGCGCCAGCAGCCAAGATCCGTACAGGGTAAACACTGAAGCTTTCTTT
many	TRBD2	16	TRBV6-6	TRBJ2-1	CASSYGGTSGRGEQFF	TGTGCCAGCAGTTACGGCGGGACTAGCGGGAGAGGGGAGCAGTTCTTC
NA	TRBD2	14	TRBV19	TRBJ2-3	CASTPSGDTDTQYF	TGTGCCAGTACCCCTAGCGGGGACACAGATACGCAGTATTTT
medium-sized	NA	16	TRBV15	TRBJ2-1	CATSRRSTTSVNEQFF	TGTGCCACCAGCAGACGTTCGACCACCTCTGTGAATGAGCAGTTCTTC
NA	TRBD1	15	TRBV25-1	TRBJ2-2	CASSERQGAGGELFF	TGTGCCAGCAGTGAAAGACAGGGGGCTGGCGGGGAGCTGTTTTTT
many	TRBD1	12	TRBV6-5	TRBJ1-2	CASSQGAQGYTF	TGTGCCAGCAGCCAGGGGGCGCAAGGCTACACCTTC
many	TRBD2	16	TRBV6-5	TRBJ2-3	CASGTSGGSGTDTQYF	TGTGCCAGCGGGACTAGCGGGGGGTCGGGCACAGATACGCAGTATTTT
many	NA	12	TRBV7-9	TRBJ2-1	CASSLASSEQFF	TGTGCCAGCAGCTTAGCGTCATCTGAGCAGTTCTTC
once	NA	15	TRBV7-3	TRBJ1-3	CASSLSGGFGNTIYF	TGTGCCAGCAGCTTATCTGGGGGGTTCGGAAACACCATATATTTT